Shown below are 15 T cell receptor beta chains from a single sample sequenced in a study of beta chain features in type 1 diabetes. General study results and limits: Type 1 diabetes patients had TCRB CDR3s that were shorter (moderately but significantly so) in all four CD4+ subsets.

Expressed TCRB transcripts got sequenced, as all isolated RNA was reverse transcribed. The repertoire was sequenced with immunoSEQ multiplex PCR; TCRdb's copy has only in-frame clones and lacks some. The table records 65,000 to 85,000 clones, approximately 50% of them present only once. These receptors' targets are unknown. Source material: central memory CD4+ T cells from blood. The receptors stem from a man between 25 and 39 years old with type 1 diabetes.

V is TRBV27 and J is TRBJ2-7; possibly TRBD1 for D (6 bases). The V end lost 4 bases, the J end lost 4 bases, and 14 bases lay between the germline ends. Germline CDR1 is MNHEY and CDR2 is SMNVEV (reference sequence). The CDR3 extends over 14 amino acids. The CDR3 spells CASSSIDRYYEQYF. The CDR3 DNA reads TGTGCCAGCAGTTCCATTGACAGGTATTACGAGCAGTACTTC.

This clone has only a few counts. V gene TRBV18 combines with J gene TRBJ2-3, with unresolved D. Germline loops: CDR1 KGHSH, CDR2 LQKENI. The CDR3 covers 16 residues. Between the trimmed V and J ends, which lost 6 bases and 0 bases, there was a span of 16 bases. This CDR3 reads CASSRTTPASTDTQYF. In DNA, the CDR3 is TGTGCCAGCTCTCGCACGACACCAGCAAGCACAGATACGCAGTATTTT.

This rearrangement joins TRBV5-6 to TRBJ2-5, with TRBD2 matching 10 bases. The CDR3 runs to 15 residues. Germline CDR1 and CDR2: SGHDT and YYEEEE. V trimming: 3 bases; J trimming: 4 bases; junction bases outside the gene matches: 6. The CDR3 DNA is TGTGCCAGCAGCTCAGCGGGGGGGCCTGGAGAGACCCAGTACTTC. As protein: CASSSAGGPGETQYF.

A few counts support this clone. This rearrangement joins TRBV9 to TRBJ2-1, with 10 positions matching TRBD2. Germline trimming cut 4 bases from V and 7 bases from J; bases unmatched to any gene: 8. Looked up from germline, CDR1 is SGDLS and CDR2 is YYNGEE. CDR3 size: 15 residues. CDR3 in DNA: TGTGCCAGCAGCTCCCTAGCGGGAGATGGGAATGAGCAGTTCTTC. It codes for CASSSLAGDGNEQFF.

This clone was observed a few times. V and J are TRBV29-1 and TRBJ2-7; TRBD1 matches at 9 bases. The J segment lost 3 bases and the V segment lost 5 bases, leaving 2 bases of the junction unmatched. This CDR3 region has 12 residues. The germline gives CDR1 SQVTM, CDR2 ANQGSEA. CDR3 nucleotides: TGCAGCGTTAGGACAGGGGACTACGAGCAGTACTTC. Translated: CSVRTGDYEQYF.

In nucleotides, the CDR3 is TGTGCCAGCAGTGTCGGGACAGTTAATGAAAAACTGTTTTTT. Translating gives CASSVGTVNEKLFF. The rearrangement uses TRBV2 and TRBJ1-4; 7 nucleotides agree with TRBD1. CDR1 and CDR2 from the germline V gene are SNHLY and FYNNEI. The CDR3 spans 14 residues. The trim removed 4 bases at V and 4 bases at J, leaving 3 bases unmatched.

This clone was observed a single time. V usage is TRBV25-1 and J usage is TRBJ2-1, with TRBD2 identical over 9 bases. Looked up from germline, CDR1 is MGHDK and CDR2 is SYGVNS. V gave up 4 bases and J gave up 10 bases; unmatched junction bases: 8. The CDR3 is 14 amino acids. The CDR3 loop reads CASSVAGTSTEQFF. For the CDR3, the DNA is TGTGCCAGCAGTGTCGCCGGGACTAGCACAGAGCAGTTCTTC.

The rearrangement links TRBV11-3 to TRBJ2-7; D unresolved. The CDR3 is 14 amino acids. The germline CDR1 and CDR2 sequences are SGHNT and YENEEA. V was cut by 5 bases and J by 6 bases, with 17 bases left in between. The CDR3 protein is CASSPFSEAREQYF. The CDR3, as DNA: TGTGCCAGCAGCCCGTTTTCTGAGGCCCGCGAGCAGTACTTC.

The chain couples TRBV7-2 to TRBJ1-1; D is ambiguous. The ends were cut back, 3 bases at V and 4 bases at J, with 6 bases in the middle. Germline loops: CDR1 SGHTA, CDR2 FQGNSA. The CDR3 sequence is 12 residues long. CDR3 in DNA: TGTGCCAGCAGCTTGTCGTCCACTGAAGCTTTCTTT. Its protein product is CASSLSSTEAFF.

The chain has TRBV6-5 and TRBJ2-7; D may be TRBD2 (5 bases). The CDR3 extends over 14 amino acids. V shed 4 bases and J shed 6 bases, with 16 bases lying between them. Per germline, CDR1 MNHEY and CDR2 SVGAGI. The CDR3 here is CASSSLGRAGEQYF. The CDR3 nucleotides are TGTGCCAGCAGTTCCCTCGGCCGGGCGGGCGAGCAGTACTTC.

This sequence joins TRBV5-1 and TRBJ1-3; D not resolved. This CDR3 comprises 12 residues. Deletions cut 1 base from V and 8 bases from J, with 7 bases between. Germline-derived CDR1 and CDR2 are SGHRS and YFSETQ. The CDR3 DNA follows: TGCGCCAGCAGCTTGCCCGGAGACACCATATATTTT. Amino acids: CASSLPGDTIYF.

The genes are TRBV9 and TRBJ1-5; 7 positions match TRBD1. Germline CDR1 reads SGDLS; CDR2 reads YYNGEE. V lost 4 bases and J lost 0; bases outside the gene matches: 4. CDR3 length: 15 residues. For the CDR3, the DNA is TGTGCCAGCAGCTTCTCAGGGGGTAGCAATCAGCCCCAGCATTTT. Its protein product is CASSFSGGSNQPQHF.

The chain combines TRBV2 with TRBJ2-2; TRBD2 aligns across 7 bases. CDR1 and CDR2 from the germline V gene are SNHLY and FYNNEI. The V gene end was trimmed by 7 bases and the J gene end by 4 bases; junction bases not matched to a gene: 9. The CDR3 sequence is 15 residues long. CDR3 DNA: TGTGCCAGCACCGGGACCTTAGCGGGCACCGGGGAGCTGTTTTTT. The encoded protein is CASTGTLAGTGELFF. The full variable domain, in which reference TRBV2 and TRBJ2-2 provide the parts outside the CDR3, is EPEVTQTPSHQVTQMGQEVILRCVPISNHLYFYWYRQILGQKVEFLVSFYNNEISEKSEIFDDQFSVERPDGSNFTLKIRSTKLEDSAMYFCASTGTLAGTGELFFGEGSRLTVL.

CDR3 sequence reads: CASSYLDRGHHGYTF. For the CDR3, the DNA is TGTGCCAGCAGTTACTTGGACAGGGGGCATCATGGCTACACCTTC. The chain links TRBV6-7 to TRBJ1-2; 11 positions agree with TRBD1. TRBV6-7 is flagged as an ORF with uncertain function. The junction had 4 bases not matched to a gene; V was cut back by 1 base and J by 6 bases. This CDR3 has 15 amino acids.

The genes are TRBV5-5 and TRBJ2-7; possible D gene TRBD2, 6 bases. Trimming left V 1 base short and J 3 bases short, with 11 bases between. The CDR3 extends over 14 amino acids. Looked up from germline, CDR1 is SGHKS and CDR2 is YYEKEE (reference sequence). The CDR3 loop is CASSLSPGSYEQYF. CDR3 nucleotide sequence: TGTGCCAGCAGCTTGAGCCCCGGGAGCTACGAGCAGTACTTC.